Given below is one TCR beta chain in context. Its antigen remains unknown. The record originates from a study of shared clonotypes between healthy human individuals. This CDR3 contains 16 residues. Trimming left V 5 bases short and J 5 bases short, with 22 bases between. Germline CDR1 is SEHNR and CDR2 is FQNEAQ (reference sequence). The donors were all Caucasian adults (living in Nashville, Tennessee). General study results and limits: A few donors had around 5.2% of their naive CD4 clonotypes in common. Clonotype sharing among the donors was expected to vary with sequencing depth.

Clones were read by immunoSEQ multiplex PCR, and TCRdb kept only the in-frame ones, dropping some. The data show 600,000 to 750,000 clones, less than 95% seen once. This sequence originates from a man aged 18 to 29 in good health. Some clones in this sample may be carry-over from other donors' samples. The chain carries TRBV7-9 and TRBJ2-7; weak D call: TRBD2 (6 bases). Sequenced input: memory CD8+ T cells from PBMCs. Specified subset: CD45RO+ cells pooled with CCR7-negative TemRA cells. CDR3 loop: CASSPPGGRDFHEQYF. CDR3 sequence (DNA): TGTGCCAGCAGCCCACCCGGCGGCAGGGACTTCCACGAGCAGTACTTC.